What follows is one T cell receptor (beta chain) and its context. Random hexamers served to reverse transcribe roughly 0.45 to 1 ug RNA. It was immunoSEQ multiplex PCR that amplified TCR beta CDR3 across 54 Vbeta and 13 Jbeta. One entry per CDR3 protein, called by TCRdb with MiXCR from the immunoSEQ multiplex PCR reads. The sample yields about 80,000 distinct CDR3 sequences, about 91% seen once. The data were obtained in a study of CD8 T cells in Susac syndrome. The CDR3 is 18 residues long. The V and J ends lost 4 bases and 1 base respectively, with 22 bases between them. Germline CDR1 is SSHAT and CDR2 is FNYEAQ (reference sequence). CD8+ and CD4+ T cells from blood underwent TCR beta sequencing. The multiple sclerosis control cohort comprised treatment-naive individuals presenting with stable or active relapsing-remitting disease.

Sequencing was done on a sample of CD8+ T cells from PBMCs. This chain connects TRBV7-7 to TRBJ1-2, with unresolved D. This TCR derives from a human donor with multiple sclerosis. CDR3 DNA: TGTGCCAGCAGCTCTTACGGAGAGAACAGCTGTCTTAACTATGGCTACACCTTC. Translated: CASSSYGENSCLNYGYTF.